Each of the 11 T cell receptor beta chains below was sequenced from the same sample in a study of PD-L1 blockade in urothelial cancer. TCRdb keeps only in-frame clones here, not all; method: immunoSEQ multiplex PCR. The table includes tens of thousands of clones, approximately 80% detected once. Sequencing was performed on PBMCs, taken around atezolizumab (anti-PD-L1) treatment. These receptors were taken from a man between 65 and 80 years old with urothelial cancer.

The chain links TRBV7-3 to TRBJ1-1; 9 bases are shared with TRBD1. The germline V gene has CDR1 SGHTA and CDR2 FQGTGA. J gave up 5 bases and V 4 bases, and 8 bases lay outside the gene matches. The CDR3 covers 15 residues. The CDR3 loop reads CASSSTGGGKTEAFF. CDR3 nucleotide sequence: TGTGCCAGCAGCTCTACAGGGGGCGGGAAGACTGAAGCTTTCTTT.

V and J are TRBV4-3 and TRBJ1-1, with TRBD1 as a possible D gene (6 bases). V lost 8 bases to trimming and J lost 5 bases, with 21 bases between them. CDR3 length: 15 amino acids. The germline gives CDR1 LGHNA, CDR2 YSLEER. CDR3: CASRTIHQGLTEAFF. In nucleotides, the CDR3 is TGCGCCAGCCGGACCATACACCAGGGGTTGACTGAAGCTTTCTTT.

The genes are TRBV2 and TRBJ1-5, with D uncertain. CDR3 length: 13 amino acids. The germline V and J ends were trimmed by 0 bases and 4 bases, with 4 bases remaining between them. The germline CDR1 and CDR2 sequences are SNHLY and FYNNEI. CDR3: CASSEAANQPQHF. The DNA for the CDR3 is TGTGCCAGCAGTGAAGCGGCAAATCAGCCCCAGCATTTT.

This clone was seen only a few times. The chain carries TRBV19 and TRBJ2-2; D may be TRBD1 (8 bases). The V gene's germline CDR1 is LNHDA and CDR2 SQIVND (reference sequence). V was pared by 9 bases and J by 5 bases, with 16 bases between. CDR3 length: 14 residues. CDR3 sequence (DNA): TGTGCCAGCTCCCAACAGGGGGGGACCGGGGAGCTGTTTTTT. Translating it yields CASSQQGGTGELFF.

The CDR3 region is CASRSLEADTQYF. CDR3 in DNA: TGTGCCAGCAGATCGCTAGAGGCAGATACGCAGTATTTT. The chain carries TRBV5-4 and TRBJ2-3; D gene ambiguous. CDR3 length: 13 amino acids. Trimming removed 5 bases at V and 4 bases at J, with 11 bases between. Germline V gives CDR1 SGHNT, CDR2 YYREEE (reference sequence).

V usage is TRBV2 and J usage is TRBJ2-1; 9 positions agree with TRBD2. Germline CDR1 reads SNHLY; CDR2 reads FYNNEI. V was pared by 4 bases and J by 9 bases, with 7 bases of the junction left unmatched. There are 14 residues in the CDR3. This CDR3 reads CASSGVAGAVEQFF. The CDR3 DNA reads as TGTGCCAGCAGTGGGGTAGCGGGAGCGGTTGAGCAGTTCTTC.

This chain links TRBV5-5 with TRBJ2-2, with no clear D. V was cut by 2 bases and J by 8 bases, with 7 bases left in between. Germline CDR1 reads SGHKS; CDR2 reads YYEKEE (reference sequence). The CDR3 length is 12 residues. As DNA, the CDR3 is TGTGCCAGCAGCTTTGGAGTGGGGGAGCTGTTTTTT. Its protein product is CASSFGVGELFF.

The chain couples TRBV5-1 to TRBJ1-1; D is perhaps TRBD1 (5 bases). Germline assignment: CDR1 SGHRS and CDR2 YFSETQ. The CDR3 loop spans 13 amino acids. Between the trimmed V and J ends, which lost 0 bases and 5 bases, there was a span of 8 bases. CDR3 residues: CASSLVAGTEAFF. For the CDR3, the DNA is TGCGCCAGCAGCTTGGTGGCAGGGACTGAAGCTTTCTTT.

This sequence joins TRBV7-2 and TRBJ2-1; 7 nucleotides agree with TRBD1. The V gene's germline CDR1 is SGHTA and CDR2 FQGNSA. The CDR3 is made up of 14 amino acids. Losses at the gene ends were 8 bases for V and 2 bases for J; bases not matched to a gene: 6. The CDR3 DNA is TGTGCCAGCGTTAGGGGGCTTACCTACAATGAGCAGTTCTTC. Its translation: CASVRGLTYNEQFF.

This chain uses TRBV28 with TRBJ2-7, with 7 bases fitting TRBD1. Germline CDR1 reads MDHEN; CDR2 reads SYDVKM. The CDR3 has 15 amino acids. Germline trimming cut 7 bases from V and 3 bases from J; bases unmatched to any gene: 12. Here the CDR3 DNA reads TGTGCCAGCACTATATCTTCCCCAGGGGGCTACGAGCAGTACTTC. It codes for CASTISSPGGYEQYF.

The rearrangement uses TRBV9 and TRBJ1-2, with 9 bases aligning to TRBD1. Germline values: CDR1 SGDLS, CDR2 YYNGEE. V shed 0 bases, J shed 6 bases, and the junction held 6 bases outside the gene matches. CDR3 length: 15 residues. CDR3 nucleotide sequence: TGTGCCAGCAGCGTAGAGGCGGGACAGGGTAATGGCTACACCTTC. Translated: CASSVEAGQGNGYTF.